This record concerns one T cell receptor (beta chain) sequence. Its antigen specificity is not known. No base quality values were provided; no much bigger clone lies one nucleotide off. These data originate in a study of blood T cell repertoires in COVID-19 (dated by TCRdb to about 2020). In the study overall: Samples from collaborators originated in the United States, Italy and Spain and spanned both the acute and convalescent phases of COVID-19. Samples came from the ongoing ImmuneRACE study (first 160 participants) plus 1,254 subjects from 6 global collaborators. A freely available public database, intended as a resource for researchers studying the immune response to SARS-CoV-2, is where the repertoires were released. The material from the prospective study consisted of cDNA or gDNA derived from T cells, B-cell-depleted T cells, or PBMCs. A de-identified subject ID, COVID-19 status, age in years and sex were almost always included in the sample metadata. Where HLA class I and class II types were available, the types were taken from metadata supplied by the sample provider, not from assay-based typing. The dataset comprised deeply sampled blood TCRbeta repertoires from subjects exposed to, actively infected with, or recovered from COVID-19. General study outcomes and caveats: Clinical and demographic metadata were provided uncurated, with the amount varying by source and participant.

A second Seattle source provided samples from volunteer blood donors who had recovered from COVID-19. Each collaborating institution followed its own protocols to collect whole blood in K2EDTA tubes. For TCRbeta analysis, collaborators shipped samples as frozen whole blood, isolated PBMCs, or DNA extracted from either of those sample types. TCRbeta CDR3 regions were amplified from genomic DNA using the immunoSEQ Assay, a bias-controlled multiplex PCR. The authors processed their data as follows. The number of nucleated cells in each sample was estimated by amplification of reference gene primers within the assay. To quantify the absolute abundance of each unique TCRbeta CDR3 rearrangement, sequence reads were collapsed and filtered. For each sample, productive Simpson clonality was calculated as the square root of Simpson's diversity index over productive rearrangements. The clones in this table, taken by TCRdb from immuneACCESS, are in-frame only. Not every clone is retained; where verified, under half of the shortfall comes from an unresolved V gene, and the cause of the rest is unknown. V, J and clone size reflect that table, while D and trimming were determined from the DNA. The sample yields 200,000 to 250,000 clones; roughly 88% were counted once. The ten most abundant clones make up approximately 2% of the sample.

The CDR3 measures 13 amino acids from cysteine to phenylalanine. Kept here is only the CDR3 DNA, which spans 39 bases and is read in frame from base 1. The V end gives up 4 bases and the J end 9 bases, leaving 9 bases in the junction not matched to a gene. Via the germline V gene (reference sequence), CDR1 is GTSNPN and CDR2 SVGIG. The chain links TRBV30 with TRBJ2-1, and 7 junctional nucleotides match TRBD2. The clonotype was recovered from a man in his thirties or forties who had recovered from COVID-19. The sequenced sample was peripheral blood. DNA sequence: TGTGCCTGGAACGGGGGGTGGTCAAGTGAGCAGTTCTTC. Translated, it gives CAWNGGWSSEQFF.